The 9 T cell receptor beta chains below all came from one sample that was sequenced in a study of T cells in Graves' hyperthyroidism and ophthalmopathy. Amplified TCR beta CDR3 regions derived from RNA transcripts. TCR CDR3 regions were first amplified by RT-PCR with HTBI primers. TCRdb fed the multiplex PCR reads into MiXCR, producing one record per CDR3 protein. The table shows under 750,000 distinct CDR3 sequences, with about 17% occurring only once. Sequenced material: blood. The origin of the receptors is a woman between 45 and 65 years old with Graves' hyperthyroidism that later progressed to Graves' ophthalmopathy.

The chain links TRBV4-2 to TRBJ1-1, with 9 bases matching TRBD1. CDR3 size: 16 residues. J was trimmed by 0 bases and V by 2 bases; bases with no gene match: 4. Germline CDR1 reads LGHNA; CDR2 reads YNFKEQ. The chain's CDR3 is CASSQPGQGMNTEAFF. The CDR3, as DNA: TGTGCCAGCAGCCAACCTGGACAGGGGATGAACACTGAAGCTTTCTTT.

J is TRBJ2-1 and V is TRBV20-1; 8 bases are a match to TRBD1. CDR1 DFQATT and CDR2 SNEGSKA come from the germline V gene (reference sequence). This CDR3 has 16 amino acids. With 0 bases clipped from V and 7 bases from J, the junction kept 11 bases outside the gene matches. Written as DNA, the CDR3 is TGCAGTGCTAGAGATTACAGGGGGGCGGTTGGGAATGAGCAGTTCTTC. It codes for CSARDYRGAVGNEQFF.

This clonotype was observed a handful of times. The genes are TRBV11-3 and TRBJ2-1; D is unclear. With 0 bases removed from V and 12 bases from J, the gap between germline ends came to 12 bases. CDR1 and CDR2 from the germline V gene are SGHNT and YENEEA. This CDR3 has 13 residues. This CDR3 is CASSLDQLGAQFF. The CDR3 nucleotides are TGTGCCAGCAGCTTAGATCAGTTAGGAGCGCAGTTCTTC.

V and J are TRBV20-1 and TRBJ1-4; D remains unclear. Trimming left V 5 bases short and J 8 bases short, with 9 bases between. This CDR3 comprises 11 residues. Germline V CDR1 and CDR2: DFQATT, SNEGSKA (reference sequence). Here the CDR3 DNA reads TGCAGTGCTCTCGGACCCGAAAAACTGTTTTTT. It yields the protein CSALGPEKLFF.

This clonotype was seen a handful of times. CDR3 DNA sequence: TGTGCCAGCAGCTCCGAGGGGCAGGGGCTCGACGAGCAGTACTTC. As protein: CASSSEGQGLDEQYF. This chain links TRBV11-2 with TRBJ2-7; perhaps TRBD1 as D (6 bases). V lost 4 bases to trimming and J lost 5 bases, with 18 bases between them. CDR1 and CDR2 (germline): SGHAT, FQNNGV. The CDR3 is 15 amino acids.

This chain connects TRBV20-1 to TRBJ1-5; D unresolved. V was trimmed by 3 bases and J by 6 bases, leaving 12 bases between them. The germline V gene has CDR1 DFQATT and CDR2 SNEGSKA (reference sequence). The CDR3 has 13 amino acids. Written as DNA, the CDR3 is TGCAGTGCTAGTCCGCCCCGAATTCAGCCCCAGCATTTT. Its translation is CSASPPRIQPQHF.

This clonotype was counted ten times or more. The J gene is TRBJ1-2, the V gene TRBV5-1; the D gene is possibly TRBD1 (5 bases). Trimming stripped 0 bases from V and 4 bases from J, with 19 bases between. This CDR3 region has 17 residues. Germline V CDR1 and CDR2: SGHRS, YFSETQ. The CDR3 here is CASSLEAPGISVYGYTF. DNA of the CDR3: TGCGCCAGCAGCTTGGAAGCCCCAGGGATTAGTGTCTATGGCTACACCTTC.

In its sample, this clonotype was seen many times. The genes are TRBV7-8 and TRBJ1-4; a weak D match, TRBD1 (6 bases). The germline V gene encodes CDR1 SGHVS and CDR2 FQNEAQ. Trimming left V 1 base short and J 4 bases short, with 13 bases between. The CDR3 is 16 amino acids. DNA for the CDR3: TGTGCCAGCAGCTTAGTTGGGGGGCGGATTAATGAAAAACTGTTTTTT. Amino acids: CASSLVGGRINEKLFF.

The gene calls are TRBV6-1 and TRBJ2-1; possibly TRBD1 for D (5 bases). V was shortened by 6 bases and J by 0 bases, with 12 bases between the two germline ends. Germline V gives CDR1 MNHNS, CDR2 SASEGT. There are 15 residues in the CDR3. The CDR3 DNA is TGTGCCAGCAGAAGTGACAGCAGCTCCTACAATGAGCAGTTCTTC. This gives the protein CASRSDSSSYNEQFF.